This record covers a single T cell receptor beta chain. Its cognate antigen is unknown. Profiling relied on immunoSEQ multiplex PCR, and the TCRdb table lists in-frame clones only, not all of them. The sample records around 30,000 clones, about 80% being singletons. This CDR3 is built from 15 residues. Germline V lookup: CDR1 SGHAT, CDR2 FQNNGV. J was trimmed by 8 bases and V by 1 base; bases with no gene match: 6. The data were obtained in a study of T cells in localized non-small cell lung cancer. General observations from the study: Compared with tumor, uninvolved adjacent lung displayed greater T cell clonality, ranking highest overall. Heterogeneity cannot be ruled out, as sequencing used one tumor region only. Adjacent lung exhibited a median of about 50 among the 100 most abundant tumor clones.

The TCR was taken from a male donor at least 60 years old with stage II squamous cell lung carcinoma. V gene TRBV11-2 combines with J gene TRBJ1-4, with 8 bases lining up with TRBD1. The sequences come from peripheral blood, collected before any cancer treatment. CDR3 nucleotides: TGTGCCAGCAGCTTAGCTGGGACAGGTGGAGAAAAACTGTTTTTT. This translates into CASSLAGTGGEKLFF.